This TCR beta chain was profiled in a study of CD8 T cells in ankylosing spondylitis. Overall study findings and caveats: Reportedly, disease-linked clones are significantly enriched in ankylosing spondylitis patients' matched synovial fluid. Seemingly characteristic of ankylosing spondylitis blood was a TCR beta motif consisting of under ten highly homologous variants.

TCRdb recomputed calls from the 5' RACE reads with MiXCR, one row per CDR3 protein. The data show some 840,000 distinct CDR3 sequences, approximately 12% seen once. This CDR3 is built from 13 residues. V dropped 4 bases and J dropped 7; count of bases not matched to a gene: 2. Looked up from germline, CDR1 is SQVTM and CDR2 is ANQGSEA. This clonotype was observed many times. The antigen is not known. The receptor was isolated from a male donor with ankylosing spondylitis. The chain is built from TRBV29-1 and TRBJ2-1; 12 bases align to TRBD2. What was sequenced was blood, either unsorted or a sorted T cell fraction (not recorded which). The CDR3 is CSVAGTSGNEQFF. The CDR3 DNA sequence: TGCAGCGTTGCCGGGACTAGCGGGAATGAGCAGTTCTTC.